Listed below are T cell receptor beta chains from one sample, sequenced in a study of T cell changes during pregnancy in multiple sclerosis. Measured with immunoSEQ multiplex PCR; TCRdb has only the in-frame clones, and not every one. This table holds 60,000 to 65,000 clones, around nine tenths found once. The material was peripheral blood, obtained in the second trimester of pregnancy. The origin of the receptors is a female donor with multiple sclerosis, enrolled in a pregnancy study. CDR3s include the opening cysteine and the closing phenylalanine or tryptophan. A D gene is named only where the DNA matches it firmly. Where a row states a size, it is once, few, many or the class of an expanded clone; other rows omit it.

D gene	V gene	clone size	J gene	CDR3 protein	CDR3 DNA
TRBD1	TRBV5-5	.	TRBJ1-2	CASSLEGQGAGGYTF	TGTGCCAGCAGCTTGGAAGGACAGGGGGCTGGTGGCTACACCTTC
TRBD2	TRBV5-4	.	TRBJ2-2	CASSYLAGGFTGELFF	TGTGCCAGCAGCTATTTAGCGGGAGGCTTCACCGGGGAGCTGTTTTTT
TRBD2	TRBV2	.	TRBJ2-2	CASNAGENTGELFF	TGTGCCAGCAACGCGGGGGAGAACACCGGGGAGCTGTTTTTT
.	TRBV7-9	.	TRBJ1-4	CASSLRQASEKLFF	TGTGCCAGCAGCTTACGGCAGGCGAGTGAAAAACTGTTTTTT
TRBD1	TRBV5-4	.	TRBJ2-7	CASSLNGGQGPYEQYF	TGTGCCAGCAGCTTGAATGGGGGACAGGGGCCCTACGAGCAGTACTTC
.	TRBV19	.	TRBJ2-2	CASSVSGADTGELFF	TGTGCCAGTAGTGTATCAGGGGCCGACACCGGGGAGCTGTTTTTT
.	TRBV7-8	.	TRBJ1-2	CASSLAQAGDGGYTF	TGTGCCAGCAGCTTAGCACAGGCAGGGGACGGCGGCTACACCTTC
.	TRBV25-1	.	TRBJ2-1	CASSAPGYNEQFF	TGTGCCAGCAGTGCCCCAGGCTACAATGAGCAGTTCTTC
TRBD2	TRBV9	.	TRBJ2-7	CASSVGGGRPNEQYF	TGTGCCAGCAGCGTAGGAGGCGGGAGACCAAACGAGCAGTACTTC
TRBD2	TRBV10-3	.	TRBJ2-1	CAISERTSNEQFF	TGTGCCATCAGTGAGAGGACTAGCAATGAGCAGTTCTTC
TRBD1	TRBV7-6	.	TRBJ2-7	CASSLGGTGVAEQYF	TGTGCCAGCAGCTTAGGGGGGACAGGGGTCGCCGAGCAGTACTTC
.	TRBV7-9	.	TRBJ2-7	CASSPPLGEEGYLQYF	TGTGCCAGCAGTCCACCCCTCGGAGAGGAGGGATACTTGCAGTACTTC
TRBD1	TRBV6-1	.	TRBJ1-2	CASRDRVGLQGGYTF	TGTGCCAGCAGGGACAGGGTGGGACTTCAAGGAGGCTACACCTTC
.	TRBV7-9	few	TRBJ1-1	CASTLEGDTEAFF	TGTGCCAGCACCCTAGAGGGGGACACTGAAGCTTTCTTT
TRBD1	TRBV7-9	.	TRBJ2-1	CASSLWGTGSWLSYNEQFF	TGTGCCAGCAGCTTATGGGGGACAGGGTCTTGGCTGAGTTACAATGAGCAGTTCTTC
TRBD2	TRBV7-8	.	TRBJ2-7	CASSLEGFSGIYEQYF	TGTGCCAGCAGCTTAGAAGGGTTTAGCGGGATCTACGAGCAGTACTTC
TRBD1	TRBV12-5	.	TRBJ1-5	CASGPGTGGQPQHF	TGTGCTAGTGGTCCCGGGACAGGGGGCCAGCCCCAGCATTTT
TRBD2	TRBV9	.	TRBJ2-3	CASSPREDTQYF	TGTGCCAGCAGCCCGCGGGAGGATACGCAGTATTTT
.	TRBV19	.	TRBJ2-7	CASEMSGSYEQYF	TGTGCCAGTGAAATGAGCGGCTCCTACGAGCAGTACTTC
TRBD2	TRBV2	.	TRBJ2-1	CASSSSGYNEQFF	TGTGCCAGCAGTTCTAGCGGCTACAATGAGCAGTTCTTC
.	TRBV18	.	TRBJ2-7	CASSLLPDSYEQYF	TGTGCCAGCTCACTCCTTCCGGACAGCTACGAGCAGTACTTC
TRBD1	TRBV7-9	.	TRBJ1-5	CASSSDREEETQHF	TGTGCCAGCAGCTCGGACAGGGAGGAGGAAACCCAGCATTTT
TRBD2	TRBV2	.	TRBJ2-1	CASSETSGSEQFF	TGTGCCAGCAGTGAAACTAGCGGGAGTGAGCAGTTCTTC
.	TRBV19	.	TRBJ2-7	CASSSRHSSYEQYF	TGTGCCAGTAGTAGTCGACACAGCTCCTACGAGCAGTACTTC
.	TRBV6-6	.	TRBJ1-1	CASTRGGLGTEAFF	TGTGCCAGCACCCGCGGGGGACTAGGCACTGAAGCTTTCTTT
.	TRBV21-1	few	TRBJ1-2	CASSKAKGRMGYTF	TGTGCCAGCAGCAAAGCAAAGGGGCGCATGGGCTACACCTTC
TRBD1	TRBV27	.	TRBJ1-1	CASSLTGANTEAFF	TGTGCCAGCAGCCTGACAGGGGCTAACACTGAAGCTTTCTTT
TRBD1	TRBV28	.	TRBJ1-5	CASSRAGGPNQPQHF	TGTGCCAGCAGTCGCGCAGGGGGACCCAATCAGCCCCAGCATTTT
.	TRBV19	.	TRBJ1-4	CASTEGASEKLFF	TGTGCCAGTACCGAAGGGGCAAGTGAAAAACTGTTTTTT
TRBD2	TRBV11-2	.	TRBJ2-7	CASSPPGLAGPYEQYF	TGTGCCAGCAGCCCACCGGGACTAGCGGGTCCCTACGAGCAGTACTTC
.	TRBV27	.	TRBJ2-7	CASRGGPYEQYF	TGTGCCAGCAGGGGAGGCCCCTACGAGCAGTACTTC
TRBD2	TRBV4-3	.	TRBJ2-1	CASSPGTSVYNEQFF	TGCGCCAGCAGCCCCGGGACTAGCGTTTACAATGAGCAGTTCTTC
TRBD1	TRBV28	.	TRBJ1-1	CASSTPGGNTEAFF	TGTGCCAGCAGTACCCCAGGGGGGAACACTGAAGCTTTCTTT
.	TRBV29-1	.	TRBJ1-2	CSVEAGGYTF	TGCAGCGTTGAAGCAGGCGGCTACACCTTC
.	TRBV4-3	.	TRBJ2-7	CASSSRTGYEQYF	TGCGCCAGCAGCTCTCGGACTGGCTACGAGCAGTACTTC
.	TRBV9	.	TRBJ2-3	CASSVVGPTDTQYF	TGTGCCAGCAGCGTAGTGGGCCCCACAGATACGCAGTATTTT
.	TRBV7-2	.	TRBJ1-3	CASSLVRGGAISGNTIYF	TGTGCCAGCAGCTTAGTAAGGGGAGGGGCCATCTCTGGAAACACCATATATTTT
TRBD2	TRBV7-3	.	TRBJ2-1	CASSLNGGRAPYNEQFF	TGTGCCAGCAGCTTAAACGGCGGGAGGGCCCCCTACAATGAGCAGTTCTTC
TRBD2	TRBV5-3	.	TRBJ2-5	CARSLPGRGWQETQYF	TGTGCCAGAAGCTTACCCGGGAGGGGGTGGCAAGAGACCCAGTACTTC
.	TRBV5-1	once	TRBJ1-1	CASSLFFRGGNTEAFF	TGCGCCAGCAGCTTGTTCTTTAGAGGTGGGAACACTGAAGCTTTCTTT
.	TRBV7-7	.	TRBJ2-5	CASSLNSIWETQYF	TGTGCTAGCAGCTTAAATAGTATCTGGGAGACCCAGTACTTC
.	TRBV6-1	.	TRBJ1-4	CASRNGLNNEKLFF	TGTGCCAGCAGAAATGGACTGAATAATGAAAAACTGTTTTTT
.	TRBV21-1	.	TRBJ2-7	CASKPGQSYEQYF	TGTGCCAGCAAACCGGGACAGTCCTACGAGCAGTACTTC
.	TRBV6-1	.	TRBJ2-1	CASSGSPGHRAHEQFF	TGTGCCAGCAGTGGATCCCCCGGTCACAGGGCCCATGAGCAGTTCTTC
TRBD1	TRBV27	.	TRBJ2-6	CASSLGTGGAGANVLTF	TGTGCCAGCAGTTTAGGGACAGGGGGGGCTGGGGCCAACGTCCTGACTTTC
.	TRBV6-4	.	TRBJ1-2	CASSDSSGAGGYTF	TGTGCCAGCAGTGACTCTTCAGGGGCGGGTGGCTACACCTTC